This entry features one T cell receptor (beta chain) sequence. This CDR3 contains 14 residues. CDR1 is SGHDT and CDR2 is YYEEEE in the germline V gene. The V end lost 4 bases, the J end lost 7 bases, and 15 bases lay between the germline ends. The data derive from a study of response to subunit inactivated influenza vaccine. Using its own MiXCR run on the RT-PCR reads, TCRdb lists one record per CDR3 protein. Among about 540,000 distinct CDR3 sequences listed, 20% to 25% were seen once. This same sample was also part of a study on T cells expressing NK-cell markers. That paper adds: Synthesis of TCR beta cDNA relied on 5'RACE template switching carrying UMIs. Expanded NKG2C+ T cell clones had unclear HCMV specificity.

The genes are TRBV5-6 and TRBJ2-1, with D possibly called TRBD1 or TRBD2 (5 bases each). This sequence was found in a man aged 50 to 59 who received an inactivated influenza vaccine. The specimen comprised CD4+ T cells sorted from PBMCs, sampled 11 to 12 days after vaccination. CDR3 amino acids: CASSPGRERNEQFF. Written as DNA, the CDR3 is TGTGCCAGCAGCCCCGGCAGGGAGAGGAATGAGCAGTTCTTC.